Reported below is one TCR beta chain. The antigen is undetermined. Germline lookup yields CDR1 SGHRS and CDR2 YFSETQ. V was clipped by 0 bases and J by 5 bases, with 14 bases between them. CDR3 length: 16 amino acids. This entry is derived from a study of shared clonotypes between healthy human individuals. Study in general: Three plates were used per donor for CD4 naive, three for CD4 memory, two for CD8 naive and one for CD8 memory.

Overall study findings and caveats: Naive CD4 clonotypes overlapped across a few donors at about 5.3%. On the whole, naive subsets had larger estimated richness than memory subsets had.

Clones were read by immunoSEQ multiplex PCR, and TCRdb kept only the in-frame ones, dropping some. This repertoire shows about 2.4 million clones, approximately 93% found once; its top ten account for about 0.38%. All participating donors were Caucasian adults from Nashville, Tennessee. Sequences were obtained from naive CD4+ T cells from PBMCs. Subset described: CD45RA+ positively selected. The chain uses TRBV5-1 and TRBJ2-2; TRBD1 or TRBD2 may be the D gene (5 bases each). The receptor comes from a man in his late teens or twenties in good health. Some clones in this sample may be carry-over from other donors' samples. CDR3 loop: CASSLVPGGRTGELFF. The CDR3 coding sequence is TGCGCCAGCAGCTTGGTTCCTGGGGGAAGAACCGGGGAGCTGTTTTTT. Variable domain in full (rest from reference TRBV5-1 and TRBJ2-2): KAGVTQTPRYLIKTRGQQVTLSCSPISGHRSVSWYQQTPGQGLQFLFEYFSETQRNKGNFPGRFSGRQFSNSRSEMNVSTLELGDSALYLCASSLVPGGRTGELFFGEGSRLTVL.